The clone carrying this TCR beta chain was seen just once. The CDR3 loop spans 13 amino acids. Germline V gene lookup returns CDR1 KGHDR and CDR2 SFDVKD. V lost 5 bases, J lost 7 bases, and 3 bases stayed unmatched. The data stem from a study of blood T cell repertoires in COVID-19. About the study: The study drew acute and convalescent COVID-19 samples from the United States, Italy and Spain.

Data came from immunoSEQ multiplex PCR; TCRdb stores just in-frame clones and leaves some out. The data hold 250,000 to 300,000 clones, with 70% to 90% observed a single time. Participants' own reports of clinical history determined their cohort assignment. Symptom resolution, clearance, or two negative PCRs marked the recovered donors of Cohort 3. This chain links TRBV24-1 with TRBJ2-2, with 7 positions matching TRBD1. Material for sequencing was PBMCs or T cells enriched from blood (not recorded which). The receptor was isolated from a man aged 18 to 35 who had recovered from COVID-19. The CDR3 nucleotides are TGTGCCACCAGTGGACAGGGAAACGGGGAGCTGTTTTTT. This translates into CATSGQGNGELFF.